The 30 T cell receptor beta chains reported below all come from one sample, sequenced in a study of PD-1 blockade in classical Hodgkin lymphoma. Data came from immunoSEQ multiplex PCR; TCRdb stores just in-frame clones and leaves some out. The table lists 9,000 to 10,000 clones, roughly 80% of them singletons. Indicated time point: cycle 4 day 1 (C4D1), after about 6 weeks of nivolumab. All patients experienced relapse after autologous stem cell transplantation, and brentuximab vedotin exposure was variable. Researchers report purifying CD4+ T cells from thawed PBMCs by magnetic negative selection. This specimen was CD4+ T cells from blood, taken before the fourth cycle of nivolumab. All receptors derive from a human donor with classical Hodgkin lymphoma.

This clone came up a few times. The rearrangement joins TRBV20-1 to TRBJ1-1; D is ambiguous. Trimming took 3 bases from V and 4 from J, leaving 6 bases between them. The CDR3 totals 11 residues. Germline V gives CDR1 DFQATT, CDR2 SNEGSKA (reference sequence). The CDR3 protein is CSASRATEAFF. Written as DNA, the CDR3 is TGCAGTGCTAGTAGGGCCACTGAAGCTTTCTTT.

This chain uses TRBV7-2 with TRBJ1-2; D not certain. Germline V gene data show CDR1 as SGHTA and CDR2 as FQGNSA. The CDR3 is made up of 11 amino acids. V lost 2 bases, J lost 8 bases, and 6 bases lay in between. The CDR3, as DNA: TGTGCCAGCAGCTTAAACGGAGGCTACACCTTC. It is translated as CASSLNGGYTF.

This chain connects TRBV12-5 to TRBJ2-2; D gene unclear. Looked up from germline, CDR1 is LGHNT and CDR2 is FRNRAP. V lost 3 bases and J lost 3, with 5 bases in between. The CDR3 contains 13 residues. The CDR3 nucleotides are TGTGCTAGTGGTTTATCGGACACCGGGGAGCTGTTTTTT. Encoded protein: CASGLSDTGELFF.

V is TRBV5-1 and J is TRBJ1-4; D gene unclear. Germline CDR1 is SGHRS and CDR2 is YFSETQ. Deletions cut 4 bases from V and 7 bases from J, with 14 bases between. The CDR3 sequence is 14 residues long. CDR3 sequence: CASSRAGIGEKLFF. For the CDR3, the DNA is TGCGCCAGCAGCCGAGCAGGAATTGGTGAAAAACTGTTTTTT.

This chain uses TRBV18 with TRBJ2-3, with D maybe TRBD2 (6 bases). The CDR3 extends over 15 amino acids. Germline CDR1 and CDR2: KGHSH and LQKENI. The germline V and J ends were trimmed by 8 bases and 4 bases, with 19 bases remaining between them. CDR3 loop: CASQRNGGEADTQYF. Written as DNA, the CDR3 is TGTGCCAGCCAACGCAATGGAGGGGAGGCAGATACGCAGTATTTT.

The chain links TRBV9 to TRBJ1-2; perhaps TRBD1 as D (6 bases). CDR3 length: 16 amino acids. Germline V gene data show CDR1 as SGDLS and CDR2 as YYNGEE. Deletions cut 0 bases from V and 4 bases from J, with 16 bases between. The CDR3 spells CASSVDLQGVSYGYTF. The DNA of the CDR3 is TGTGCCAGCAGCGTAGACCTACAGGGTGTCAGCTATGGCTACACCTTC.

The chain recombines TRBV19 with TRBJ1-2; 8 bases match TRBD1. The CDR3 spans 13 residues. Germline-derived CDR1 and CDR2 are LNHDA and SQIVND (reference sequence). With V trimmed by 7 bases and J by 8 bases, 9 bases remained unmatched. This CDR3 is CASKTDRAEGYTF. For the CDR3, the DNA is TGTGCCAGTAAAACGGACAGGGCTGAAGGCTACACCTTC. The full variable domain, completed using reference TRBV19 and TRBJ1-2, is DGGITQSPKYLFRKEGQNVTLSCEQNLNHDAMYWYRQDPGQGLRLIYYSQIVNDFQKGDIAEGYSVSREKKESFPLTVTSAQKNPTAFYLCASKTDRAEGYTFGSGTRLTVV.

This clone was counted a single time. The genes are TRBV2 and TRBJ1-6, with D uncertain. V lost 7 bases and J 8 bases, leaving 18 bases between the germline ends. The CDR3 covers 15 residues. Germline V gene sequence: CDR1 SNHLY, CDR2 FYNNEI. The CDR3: CASTLPVAGDSPLHF. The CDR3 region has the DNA TGTGCCAGCACCCTTCCGGTGGCAGGAGATTCACCCCTCCACTTT.

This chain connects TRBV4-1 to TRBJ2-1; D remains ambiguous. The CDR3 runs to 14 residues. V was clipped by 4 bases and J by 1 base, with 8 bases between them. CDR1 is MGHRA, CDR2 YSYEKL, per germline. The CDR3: CASSRGSSYNEQFF. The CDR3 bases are TGCGCCAGCAGCCGTGGAAGTTCCTACAATGAGCAGTTCTTC.

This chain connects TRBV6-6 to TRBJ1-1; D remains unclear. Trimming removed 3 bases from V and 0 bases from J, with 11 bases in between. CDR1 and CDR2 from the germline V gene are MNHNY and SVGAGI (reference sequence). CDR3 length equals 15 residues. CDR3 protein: CASSYGYLMNTEAFF. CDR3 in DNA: TGTGCCAGCAGTTATGGGTATCTTATGAACACTGAAGCTTTCTTT.

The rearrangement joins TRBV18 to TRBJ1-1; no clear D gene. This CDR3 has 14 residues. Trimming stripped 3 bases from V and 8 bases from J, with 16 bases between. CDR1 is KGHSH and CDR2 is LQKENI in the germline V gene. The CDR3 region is CASSPPAGLPEAFF. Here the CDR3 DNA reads TGTGCCAGCTCACCGCCCGCTGGACTCCCAGAAGCTTTCTTT. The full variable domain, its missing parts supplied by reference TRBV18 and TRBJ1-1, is NAGVMQNPRHLVRRRGQEARLRCSPMKGHSHVYWYRQLPEEGLKFMVYLQKENIIDESGMPKERFSAEFPKEGPSILRIQQVVRGDSAAYFCASSPPAGLPEAFFGQGTRLTVV.

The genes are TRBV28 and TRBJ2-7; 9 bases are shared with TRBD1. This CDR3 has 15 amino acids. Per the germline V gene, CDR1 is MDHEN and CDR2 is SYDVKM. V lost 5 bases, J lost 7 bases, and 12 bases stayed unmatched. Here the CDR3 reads CASSPSGTGIREQYF. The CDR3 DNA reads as TGTGCCAGCAGTCCGTCCGGGACAGGGATAAGGGAGCAGTACTTC.

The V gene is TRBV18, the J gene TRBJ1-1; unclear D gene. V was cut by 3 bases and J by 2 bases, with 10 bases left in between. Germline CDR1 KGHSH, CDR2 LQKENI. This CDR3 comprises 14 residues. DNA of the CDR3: TGTGCCAGCTCACCCTTAGAACAAAACACTGAAGCTTTCTTT. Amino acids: CASSPLEQNTEAFF.

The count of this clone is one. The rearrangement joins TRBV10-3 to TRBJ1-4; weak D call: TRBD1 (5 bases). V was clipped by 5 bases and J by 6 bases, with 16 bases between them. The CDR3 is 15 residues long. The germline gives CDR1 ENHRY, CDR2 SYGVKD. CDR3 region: CAISLGAEIYEKLFF. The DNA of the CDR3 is TGTGCCATCAGTCTAGGGGCAGAGATCTATGAAAAACTGTTTTTT.

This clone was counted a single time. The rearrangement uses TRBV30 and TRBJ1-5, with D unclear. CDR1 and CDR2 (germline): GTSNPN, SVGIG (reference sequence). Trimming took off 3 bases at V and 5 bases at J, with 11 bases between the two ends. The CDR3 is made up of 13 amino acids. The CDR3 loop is CAWSFYKDQPQHF. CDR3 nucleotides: TGTGCCTGGAGCTTCTACAAGGATCAGCCCCAGCATTTT. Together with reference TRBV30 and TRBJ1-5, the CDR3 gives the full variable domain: SQTIHQWPATLVQPVGSPLSLECTVEGTSNPNLYWYRQAAGRGLQLLFYSVGIGQISSEVPQNLSASRPQDRQFILSSKKLLLSDSGFYLCAWSFYKDQPQHFGDGTRLSIL.

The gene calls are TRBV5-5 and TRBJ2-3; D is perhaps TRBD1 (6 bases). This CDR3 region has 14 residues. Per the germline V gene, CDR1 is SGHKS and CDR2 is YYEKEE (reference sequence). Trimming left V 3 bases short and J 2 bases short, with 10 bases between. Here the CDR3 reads CASSWDTNTDTQYF. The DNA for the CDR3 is TGTGCCAGCAGCTGGGACACAAACACAGATACGCAGTATTTT.

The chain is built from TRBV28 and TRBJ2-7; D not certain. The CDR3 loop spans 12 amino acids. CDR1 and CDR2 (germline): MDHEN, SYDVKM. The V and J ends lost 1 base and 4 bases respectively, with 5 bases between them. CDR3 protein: CASSLLGYEQYF. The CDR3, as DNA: TGTGCCAGCAGTTTATTAGGGTACGAGCAGTACTTC.

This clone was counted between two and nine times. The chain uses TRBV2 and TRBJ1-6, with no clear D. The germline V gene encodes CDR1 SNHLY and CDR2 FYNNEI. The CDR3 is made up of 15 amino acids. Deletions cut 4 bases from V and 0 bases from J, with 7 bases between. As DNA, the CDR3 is TGTGCCAGCAGTGTTGAGAGCTCCTATAATTCACCCCTCCACTTT. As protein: CASSVESSYNSPLHF.

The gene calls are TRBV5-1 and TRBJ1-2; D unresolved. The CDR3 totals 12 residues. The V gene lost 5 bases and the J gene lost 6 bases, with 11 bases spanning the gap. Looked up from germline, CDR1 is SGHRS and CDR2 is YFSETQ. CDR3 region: CASSQDADGYTF. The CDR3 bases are TGCGCCAGCAGTCAAGACGCCGATGGCTACACCTTC.

The CDR3 reads CASRERAGSGGYTF. CDR3 sequence (DNA): TGTGCCAGCAGGGAACGGGCAGGGAGCGGTGGCTACACCTTC. The V and J genes are TRBV2 and TRBJ1-2; D possibly corresponds to TRBD1 (5 bases). Trimming left V 6 bases short and J 7 bases short, with 18 bases between. CDR3 length: 14 amino acids. Germline CDR1 SNHLY, CDR2 FYNNEI.

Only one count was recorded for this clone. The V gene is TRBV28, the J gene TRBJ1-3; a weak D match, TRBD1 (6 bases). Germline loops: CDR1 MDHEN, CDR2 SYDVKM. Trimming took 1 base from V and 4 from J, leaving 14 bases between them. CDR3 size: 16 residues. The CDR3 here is CASSLLAGERGNTIYF. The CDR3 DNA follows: TGTGCCAGCAGTTTATTAGCAGGGGAGAGGGGAAACACCATATATTTT.

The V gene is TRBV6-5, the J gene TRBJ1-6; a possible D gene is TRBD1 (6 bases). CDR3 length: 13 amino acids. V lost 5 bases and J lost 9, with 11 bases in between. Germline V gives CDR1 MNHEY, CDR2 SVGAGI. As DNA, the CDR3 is TGTGCCAGCAGTCCTACAGGGATTTCACCCCTCCACTTT. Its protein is CASSPTGISPLHF.

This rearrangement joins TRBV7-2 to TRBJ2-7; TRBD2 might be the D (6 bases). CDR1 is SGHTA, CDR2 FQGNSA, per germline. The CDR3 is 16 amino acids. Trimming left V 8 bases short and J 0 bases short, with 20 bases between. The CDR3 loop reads CASGGAGWASSYEQYF. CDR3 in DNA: TGTGCCAGCGGAGGAGCGGGTTGGGCCAGCTCCTACGAGCAGTACTTC.

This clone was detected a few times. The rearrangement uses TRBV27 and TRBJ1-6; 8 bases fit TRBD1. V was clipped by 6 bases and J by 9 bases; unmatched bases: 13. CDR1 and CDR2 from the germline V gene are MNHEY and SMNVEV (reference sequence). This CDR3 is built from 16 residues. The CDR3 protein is CASSPDRESFGSPLHF. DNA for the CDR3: TGTGCCAGCAGCCCGGACAGGGAGTCGTTTGGTTCACCCCTCCACTTT.

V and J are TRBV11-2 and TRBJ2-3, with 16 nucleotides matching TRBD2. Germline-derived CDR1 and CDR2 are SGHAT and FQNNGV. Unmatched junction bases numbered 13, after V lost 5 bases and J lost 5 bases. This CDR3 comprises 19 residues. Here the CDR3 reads CASSAHPGLAGGQRDTQYF. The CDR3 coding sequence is TGTGCCAGCAGCGCACACCCGGGACTAGCGGGGGGGCAGAGAGATACGCAGTATTTT.

CDR3 in DNA: TGTGCCACCCGGCGGGGGAGTGAAAAACTGTTTTTT. Translated, it gives CATRRGSEKLFF. The V call is TRBV15, the J call TRBJ1-4, with D possibly being TRBD1 (5 bases). The CDR3 has 12 residues. V lost 8 bases to trimming and J lost 7 bases, with 11 bases between them. The germline V gene has CDR1 LNHNV and CDR2 YYDKDF (reference sequence).

The CDR3, as DNA: TGCGCCAGCAGCTTGGGAGGATATACGCAGTATTTT. Its translation is CASSLGGYTQYF. This chain links TRBV5-1 with TRBJ2-3; D gene unclear. CDR1 SGHRS and CDR2 YFSETQ come from the germline V gene. Trimming stripped 0 bases from V and 7 bases from J, with 6 bases between. The CDR3 consists of 12 residues.

The CDR3 nucleotides are TGTGCCAGCAGGATAGGCGGGGCTTCGGGCGAGCAGTACTTC. Its translation is CASRIGGASGEQYF. This rearrangement joins TRBV11-1 to TRBJ2-7; possible D gene TRBD2, 6 bases. Trimming pared 6 bases from V and 6 bases from J, leaving 18 bases between. The CDR3 runs 14 residues. Germline CDR1 and CDR2: SGHAT and FQDESV (reference sequence).

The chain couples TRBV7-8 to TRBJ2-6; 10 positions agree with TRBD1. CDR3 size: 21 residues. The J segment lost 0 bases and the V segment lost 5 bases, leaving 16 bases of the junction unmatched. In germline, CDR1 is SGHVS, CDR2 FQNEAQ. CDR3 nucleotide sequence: TGTGCCAGCAGCACTAGGGGGGGAGCCGGGACAGGGGTCTCTGGGGCCAACGTCCTGACTTTC. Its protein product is CASSTRGGAGTGVSGANVLTF.

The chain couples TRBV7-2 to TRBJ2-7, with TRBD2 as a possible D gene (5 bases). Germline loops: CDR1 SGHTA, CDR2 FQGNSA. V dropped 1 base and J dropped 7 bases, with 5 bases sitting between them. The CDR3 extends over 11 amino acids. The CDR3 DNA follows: TGTGCCAGCAGCTTAGGGAGGGAGCAGTACTTC. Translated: CASSLGREQYF. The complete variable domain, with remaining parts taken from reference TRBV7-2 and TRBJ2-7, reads GAGVSQSPSNKVTEKGKDVELRCDPISGHTALYWYRQSLGQGLEFLIYFQGNSAPDKSGLPSDRFSAERTGGSVSTLTIQRTQQEDSAVYLCASSLGREQYFGPGTRLTVT.